This T cell receptor (beta chain) derives from a study of T cell responses to AZD1222 COVID-19 vaccine. On the study more broadly: Pooled together were second doses at about 4 or about 12 weeks. General observations from the study: Spike-specific TCRs gained breadth and depth after people received two AZD1222 doses.

TCRdb's table, derived via immunoSEQ multiplex PCR, lists solely in-frame clones and lacks some. The data hold more than 95,000 clones, with around 76% observed a single time. Concerning this clone: The antigen is undetermined.

CDR1 KGHSH and CDR2 LQKENI come from the germline V gene. The CDR3 has 13 amino acids. Trimming removed 3 bases from V and 5 bases from J, with 10 bases in between. The receptor was derived from an adult in good health. V usage is TRBV18 and J usage is TRBJ2-5; D gene ambiguous. This sample comprised peripheral blood, obtained on day 0 of AZD1222 vaccination. As DNA, the CDR3 is TGTGCCAGCTCACCGGGGAAAACGGAGACCCAGTACTTC. It is translated as CASSPGKTETQYF.